This entry concerns a single T cell receptor (beta chain). These data belong to a study of T cell responses to AZD1222 COVID-19 vaccine. Generated by immunoSEQ multiplex PCR, the TCRdb table keeps only in-frame clones and is missing some. The sample yields some 150,000 clones, more than 85% seen once. Germline V gene data show CDR1 as LNHDA and CDR2 as SQIVND (reference sequence). This CDR3 has 19 residues. The trim removed 3 bases at V and 0 bases at J, leaving 10 bases unmatched. The sample was peripheral blood, taken 28 days after the second AZD1222 dose. This chain links TRBV19 with TRBJ2-4, with 11 bases identical to TRBD2. This receptor was taken from an adult who received the AZD1222 COVID-19 vaccine. DNA of the CDR3: TGTGCCAGTAGTATTCAGGGTGGTAGCGGGAGGGTAGCCAAAAACATTCAGTACTTC. Encoded protein: CASSIQGGSGRVAKNIQYF.